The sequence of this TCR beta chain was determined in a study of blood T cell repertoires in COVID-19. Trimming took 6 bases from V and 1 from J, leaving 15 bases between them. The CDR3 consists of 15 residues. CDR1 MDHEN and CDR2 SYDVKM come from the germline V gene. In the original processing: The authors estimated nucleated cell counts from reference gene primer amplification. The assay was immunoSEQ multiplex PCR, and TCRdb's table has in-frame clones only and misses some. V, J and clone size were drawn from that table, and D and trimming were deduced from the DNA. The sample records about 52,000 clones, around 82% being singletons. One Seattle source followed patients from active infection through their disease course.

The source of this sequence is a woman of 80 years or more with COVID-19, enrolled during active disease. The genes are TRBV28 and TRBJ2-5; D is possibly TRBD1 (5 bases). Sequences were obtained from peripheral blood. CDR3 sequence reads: CASSPPSDTQETQYF. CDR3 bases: TGTGCCAGCAGCCCGCCTTCGGACACCCAAGAGACCCAGTACTTC.